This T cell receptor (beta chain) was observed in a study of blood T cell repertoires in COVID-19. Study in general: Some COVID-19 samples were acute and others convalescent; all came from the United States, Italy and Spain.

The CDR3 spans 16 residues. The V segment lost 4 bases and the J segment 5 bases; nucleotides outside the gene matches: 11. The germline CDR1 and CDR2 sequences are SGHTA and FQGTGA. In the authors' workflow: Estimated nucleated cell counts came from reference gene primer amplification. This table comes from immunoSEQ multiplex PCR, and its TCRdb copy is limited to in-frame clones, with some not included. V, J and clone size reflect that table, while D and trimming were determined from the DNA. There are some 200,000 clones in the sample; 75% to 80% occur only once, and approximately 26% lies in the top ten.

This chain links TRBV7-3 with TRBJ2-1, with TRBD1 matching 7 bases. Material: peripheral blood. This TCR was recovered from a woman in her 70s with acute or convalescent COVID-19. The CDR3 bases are TGTGCCAGCAGCTCGACAGGGATGATAGGGGACAATGAGCAGTTCTTC. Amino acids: CASSSTGMIGDNEQFF.